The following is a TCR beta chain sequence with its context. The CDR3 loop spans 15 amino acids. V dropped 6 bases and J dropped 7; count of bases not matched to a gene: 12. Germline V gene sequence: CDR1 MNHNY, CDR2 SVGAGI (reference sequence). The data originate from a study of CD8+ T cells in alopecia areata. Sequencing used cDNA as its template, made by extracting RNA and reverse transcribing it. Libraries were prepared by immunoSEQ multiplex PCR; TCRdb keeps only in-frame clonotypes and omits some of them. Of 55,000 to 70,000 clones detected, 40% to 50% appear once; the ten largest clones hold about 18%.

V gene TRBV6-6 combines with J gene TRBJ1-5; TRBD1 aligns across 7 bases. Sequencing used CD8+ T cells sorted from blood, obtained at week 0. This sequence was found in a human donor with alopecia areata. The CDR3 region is CASSSTGTVSQPQHF. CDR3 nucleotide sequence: TGTGCCAGCAGCTCCACCGGGACAGTCTCACAGCCCCAGCATTTT.